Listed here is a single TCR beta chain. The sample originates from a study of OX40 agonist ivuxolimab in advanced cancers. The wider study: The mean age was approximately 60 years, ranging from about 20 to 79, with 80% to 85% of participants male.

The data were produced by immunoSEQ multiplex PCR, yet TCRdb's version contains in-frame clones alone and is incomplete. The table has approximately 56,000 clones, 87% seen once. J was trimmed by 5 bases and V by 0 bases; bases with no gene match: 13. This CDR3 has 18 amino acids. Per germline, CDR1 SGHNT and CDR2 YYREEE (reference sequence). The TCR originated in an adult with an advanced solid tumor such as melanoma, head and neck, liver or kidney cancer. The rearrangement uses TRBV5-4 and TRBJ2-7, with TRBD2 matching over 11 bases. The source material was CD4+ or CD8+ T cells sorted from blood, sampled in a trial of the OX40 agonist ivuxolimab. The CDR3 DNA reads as TGTGCCAGCAGCTTGGGGGCCCCTTTAGCGGGAGGGCTCGACGAGCAGTACTTC. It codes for CASSLGAPLAGGLDEQYF.